The source of this T cell receptor (beta chain) is a study of T-cell reconstitution after alpha-beta-depleted transplantation in children. Unique molecular identifiers were incorporated during preparation of the TCRbeta library. TCRdb re-called the PCR reads with MiXCR, one entry per CDR3 protein. The table has under 350,000 distinct CDR3 sequences, 9.5% to 10% seen once. V lost 3 bases, J lost 1 base, and 9 bases lay in between. There are 14 residues in the CDR3. The TCR was taken from a human donor who donated a stem cell graft to a child with SCID. This chain joins TRBV12-3 or TRBV12-4 and TRBJ1-1; D call uncertain. Material: PBMCs from the stem cell graft donor, obtained from the stem cell graft. CDR3 bases: TGTGCCAGCAGTTTTGACCGTCGGAACACTGAAGCTTTCTTT. It codes for CASSFDRRNTEAFF.